The entry below describes one T cell receptor beta chain. The sample originates from a study of blood T cell repertoires in COVID-19. CDR3 length: 13 residues. Trimming removed 4 bases at V and 5 bases at J, with 12 bases between. The table came from immunoSEQ multiplex PCR; TCRdb's copy has only in-frame clones and leaves some out. The sample holds roughly 370,000 clones; just under 90% are singletons and the top ten take roughly a tenth. This TCR was recovered from a woman aged 45-65 years who had recovered from COVID-19. The J gene is TRBJ1-2, the V gene TRBV5-3; perhaps TRBD1 as D (5 bases). TRBV5-3 is sorted into the ORF group, with uncertain function. The sequencing sample was made of PBMCs or T cells enriched from blood (not recorded which). CDR3 coding DNA: TGTGCCAGAAGCACAGGACAACCGTATGGCTACACCTTC. Protein: CARSTGQPYGYTF.